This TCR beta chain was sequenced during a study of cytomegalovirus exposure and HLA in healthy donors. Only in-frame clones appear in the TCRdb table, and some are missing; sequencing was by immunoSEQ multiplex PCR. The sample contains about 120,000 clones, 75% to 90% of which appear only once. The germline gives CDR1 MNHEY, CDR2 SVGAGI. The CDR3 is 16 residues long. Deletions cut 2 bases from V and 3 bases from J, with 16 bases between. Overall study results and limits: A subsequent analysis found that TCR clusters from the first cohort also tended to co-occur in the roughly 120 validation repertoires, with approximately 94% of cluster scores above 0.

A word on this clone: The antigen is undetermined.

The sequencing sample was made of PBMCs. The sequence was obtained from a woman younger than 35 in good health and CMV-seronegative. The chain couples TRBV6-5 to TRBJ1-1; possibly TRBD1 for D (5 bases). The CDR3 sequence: CASSYGGRGVYTEAFF. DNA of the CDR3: TGTGCCAGCAGTTACGGGGGGAGGGGCGTTTACACTGAAGCTTTCTTT.